Listed below are T cell receptor beta chains from one sample, sequenced in a study of regulatory T cells in long-lasting Graves disease. TCRdb re-called the multiplex PCR reads with MiXCR, one entry per CDR3 protein. The data hold 450,000 to 600,000 distinct CDR3 sequences, with roughly 14% observed a single time. These sequences were also reported in another study, on T cells in Graves' hyperthyroidism and ophthalmopathy.

Sequences were derived from peripheral blood mononuclear cells (PBMCs), sampled at new diagnosis, from a patient treated with antithyroid drugs. The source of these receptors is a man younger than 45 with Graves disease. The CDR3 runs from the conserved cysteine through the conserved F or W. Each record gives: V gene, clone size, J gene, D gene, CDR3 protein, CDR3 DNA. D genes are given only for firm matches. Clone size, where shown, is once, few, many, or a class for clones that have expanded.

>TRBV20-1|.|TRBJ1-2|.
CSADSSGFYGYTF
TGCAGTGCTGATTCTTCTGGGTTCTATGGCTACACCTTC
>TRBV4-1|many|TRBJ1-1|.
CASSQVIGGNTEAFF
TGCGCCAGCAGCCAAGTAATCGGGGGGAACACTGAAGCTTTCTTT
>TRBV19|many|TRBJ1-5|TRBD1
CASRTGAQPQHF
TGTGCCAGTAGGACAGGGGCACAGCCCCAGCATTTT
>TRBV2|many|TRBJ1-1|.
CASSGGLLNTEAFF
TGTGCCAGCAGCGGCGGACTCCTGAACACTGAAGCTTTCTTT
>TRBV12-3/TRBV12-4|many|TRBJ2-5|TRBD2
CASSRGVTSGFQETQYF
TGTGCCAGCAGCCGAGGGGTGACTAGCGGGTTTCAAGAGACCCAGTACTTC
>TRBV29-1|.|TRBJ1-1|.
CSAPGSTEAFF
TGCAGCGCCCCAGGGAGCACTGAAGCTTTCTTT
>TRBV2|many|TRBJ2-3|.
CASSEAPTYASPQYF
TGTGCCAGCAGTGAAGCACCCACATACGCCTCCCCGCAGTATTTT
>TRBV19|.|TRBJ2-3|TRBD2
CASSSMTSGTQYF
TGTGCCAGTAGTTCCATGACTAGCGGTACGCAGTATTTT
>TRBV5-1|.|TRBJ2-1|.
CASSRGAAVSSYNEQFF
TGCGCCAGCAGCAGGGGGGCAGCGGTGAGCTCCTACAATGAGCAGTTCTTC
>TRBV3-1|many|TRBJ1-1|.
CASSQGHPLLNTEAFF
TGTGCCAGCAGCCAAGGACATCCCCTCCTTAACACTGAAGCTTTCTTT
>TRBV5-6|few|TRBJ2-7|.
CASSLAPDRSYEQYF
TGTGCCAGCAGCTTGGCCCCGGACAGATCCTACGAGCAGTACTTC